The next 29 T cell receptor beta chains were all read from a single sample in a study of regulatory T cells in long-lasting Graves disease. Combining iRepertoire HTBI primers with Arm-PCR of CDR3 regions, the authors built TCR beta libraries. Using its own MiXCR run on the multiplex PCR reads, TCRdb lists one record per CDR3 protein. Of roughly 430,000 distinct CDR3 sequences detected, around 20% appear once; the ten largest clones hold roughly an eighth. Time point of the sample: persistent/refractory GD, antithyroid drugs over 5 years with positive TRAb. Preparation of the TCR library used RNA extracted from PBMCs. The sequenced sample was peripheral blood mononuclear cells (PBMCs), obtained when the disease was refractory, from a patient treated with antithyroid drugs. These receptors all come from a female donor with Graves disease.

This clonotype was recorded at least ten times. The chain combines TRBV28 with TRBJ2-7, with unresolved D. The length of the CDR3 is 13 residues. The germline V gene has CDR1 MDHEN and CDR2 SYDVKM. Trimming pared 7 bases from V and 4 bases from J, leaving 14 bases between. In nucleotides, the CDR3 is TGTGCCAGCAACCTGGGGTTAGGATACGAGCAGTACTTC. It codes for CASNLGLGYEQYF.

This clonotype was found a few times. This sequence joins TRBV19 and TRBJ2-1; D call uncertain. The CDR3 consists of 12 residues. With 8 bases removed from V and 10 bases from J, the gap between germline ends came to 15 bases. Germline V gene sequence: CDR1 LNHDA, CDR2 SQIVND (reference sequence). In DNA, the CDR3 is TGTGCCAGTGATCCCCCCGCCGACGAGCAGTTCTTC. It yields the protein CASDPPADEQFF.

The CDR3 nucleotides read TGTGCCAGCAGCGTACAGGGTGACCAGCCCCAGCATTTT. Its translation: CASSVQGDQPQHF. V is TRBV9 and J is TRBJ1-5, with a possible D match to TRBD1 (5 bases). The germline V and J ends were trimmed by 1 base and 7 bases, with 9 bases remaining between them. CDR3 length: 13 residues. Germline V gives CDR1 SGDLS, CDR2 YYNGEE.

This clonotype has a handful of counts. The genes are TRBV19 and TRBJ2-7; 12 positions agree with TRBD2. The germline V gene encodes CDR1 LNHDA and CDR2 SQIVND (reference sequence). The CDR3 runs 15 residues. The V and J ends lost 4 bases and 7 bases, in that order; junction bases with no gene match: 8. The CDR3 nucleotides read TGTGCCAGTAGTAGTCGACTAGCGGGAGTGGGTGAGCAGTACTTC. It encodes CASSSRLAGVGEQYF.

With regard to this clonotype: A much larger clone differs by one base, so this may be a read error. The chain has TRBV20-1 and TRBJ1-1; a weak D match, TRBD1 (5 bases). Germline V lookup: CDR1 DFQATT, CDR2 SNEGSKA (reference sequence). CDR3 size: 10 residues. Trimming left V 5 bases short and J 11 bases short, with 12 bases between. CDR3 sequence: CSAPRGRAFF. Here the CDR3 DNA reads TGCAGTGCTCCACGGGGACGGGCTTTCTTT.

The chain combines TRBV7-9 with TRBJ2-1; D unresolved. The CDR3 spans 15 residues. The germline V gene has CDR1 SEHNR and CDR2 FQNEAQ (reference sequence). Trimming cost V 1 base and J 0 bases, with 7 bases left between them. CDR3 loop: CASSLVGDSYNEQFF. CDR3 DNA sequence: TGTGCCAGCAGCTTAGTAGGAGACTCCTACAATGAGCAGTTCTTC.

The chain couples TRBV3-1 to TRBJ2-7, with 9 bases lining up with TRBD1. This CDR3 spans 15 amino acids. V shed 1 base, J shed 3 bases, and the junction held 4 bases outside the gene matches. CDR1 is LGHDT and CDR2 is YNNKEL in the germline V gene (reference sequence). For the CDR3, the DNA is TGTGCCAGCAGCCAAGTTGGGACAGGGAGCTACGAGCAGTACTTC. Translated, it gives CASSQVGTGSYEQYF.

This clonotype appeared many times. The chain recombines TRBV29-1 with TRBJ2-7, with 7 bases identical to TRBD1. Germline-derived CDR1 and CDR2 are SQVTM and ANQGSEA. This CDR3 has 12 residues. V trimming: 3 bases; J trimming: 1 base; junction bases outside the gene matches: 0. DNA for the CDR3: TGCAGCGTTGAGGGACAGTCCTACGAGCAGTACTTC. As protein: CSVEGQSYEQYF.

The J gene is TRBJ2-5, the V gene TRBV20-1, with TRBD1 matching over 7 bases. The germline CDR1 and CDR2 sequences are DFQATT and SNEGSKA (reference sequence). The CDR3 has 14 amino acids. Trimming at V came to 6 bases and at J to 1 base, leaving 8 bases not matched to a gene. Written as DNA, the CDR3 is TGCAGTGCCCCCGACAGGGTAGGCCAAGAGACCCAGTACTTC. Translation: CSAPDRVGQETQYF.

There are a few counts of this clonotype. The chain carries TRBV20-1 and TRBJ2-7; 9 nucleotides line up with TRBD2. The V gene end was trimmed by 3 bases and the J gene end by 9 bases; junction bases not matched to a gene: 12. This CDR3 is 14 amino acids long. Germline-derived CDR1 and CDR2 are DFQATT and SNEGSKA (reference sequence). CDR3 loop: CSASDSGGDWRQYF. The CDR3 nucleotides read TGCAGTGCTAGTGATAGCGGGGGTGACTGGAGGCAGTACTTC.

About this clonotype: A much larger clone differs from this one at a single base, so this may be a read error. This rearrangement joins TRBV28 to TRBJ2-5; TRBD2 matches 8 bases. Germline CDR1 is MDHEN and CDR2 is SYDVKM. This CDR3 has 13 amino acids. As DNA, the CDR3 is TGTGCCAGCCTTAAGCGGGAGCAAGAGGCCCAGTACTTC. Amino acid sequence: CASLKREQEAQYF.

The CDR3: CATRDRGVNQPQHF. In nucleotides, the CDR3 is TGTGCCACCCGGGACAGGGGAGTGAATCAGCCCCAGCATTTT. V and J are TRBV2 and TRBJ1-5, with 10 positions matching TRBD1. CDR3 length: 14 amino acids. The J segment lost 4 bases and the V segment lost 10 bases, leaving 7 bases of the junction unmatched. Per the germline V gene, CDR1 is SNHLY and CDR2 is FYNNEI.

The genes are TRBV20-1 and TRBJ1-1; maybe TRBD1 (6 bases). The CDR3 loop spans 16 amino acids. Germline V gene data show CDR1 as DFQATT and CDR2 as SNEGSKA (reference sequence). The V end was cut by 7 bases, the J end by 1 base, with 22 bases between. The CDR3 sequence is CSVKPGAVGSNTEAFF. CDR3 nucleotides: TGCAGTGTCAAGCCGGGGGCGGTAGGATCGAACACTGAAGCTTTCTTT.

This clonotype was seen many times. This CDR3 is CASSELAGASREQYF. The CDR3 bases are TGTGCCAGCAGTGAACTAGCGGGAGCATCGCGCGAGCAGTACTTC. The chain carries TRBV6-1 and TRBJ2-7, with 10 nucleotides matching TRBD2. J lost 6 bases, V lost 2 bases, and 7 bases had no gene match. This CDR3 is 15 amino acids long. CDR1 is MNHNS and CDR2 is SASEGT in the germline V gene.

This clonotype was counted a few times. V gene TRBV20-1 combines with J gene TRBJ1-5; D possibly corresponds to TRBD1 (5 bases). Germline CDR1 reads DFQATT; CDR2 reads SNEGSKA (reference sequence). The CDR3 length is 17 residues. V was clipped by 3 bases and J by 0 bases, with 18 bases between them. CDR3 region: CSARDLLKGTSNQPQHF. The CDR3 DNA is TGCAGTGCTAGGGACCTCTTAAAGGGGACTAGCAATCAGCCCCAGCATTTT.

The sample holds a few counts of this clonotype. The CDR3, as DNA: TGTGCCAGCAGCTTAGAAGGTAGCGGGAGTTTCTATGAGCAGTTCTTC. This gives the protein CASSLEGSGSFYEQFF. This chain joins TRBV7-9 and TRBJ2-1, with 9 bases identical to TRBD2. The V segment lost 1 base and the J segment 8 bases; nucleotides outside the gene matches: 9. CDR1 and CDR2 from the germline V gene are SEHNR and FQNEAQ (reference sequence). The CDR3 has 16 residues. The variable domain in full, completed from reference TRBV7-9 and TRBJ2-1, reads DTGVSQNPRHKITKRGQNVTFRCDPISEHNRLYWYRQTLGQGPEFLTYFQNEAQLEKSRLLSDRFSAERPKGSFSTLEIQRTEQGDSAMYLCASSLEGSGSFYEQFFGPGTRLTVL.

The table lists this clonotype with many counts. The rearrangement links TRBV27 to TRBJ2-7, with unresolved D. CDR1 MNHEY and CDR2 SMNVEV come from the germline V gene (reference sequence). The CDR3 loop spans 18 amino acids. V was cut by 5 bases and J by 4 bases, with 27 bases left in between. The CDR3 DNA is TGTGCCAGCAGTCCTCCTCCTGTAGACCCTACCTCCTTATACGAGCAGTACTTC. Translation gives CASSPPPVDPTSLYEQYF.

Comments on this clonotype: A read error may be the cause here, since a much bigger clone is one base away. J is TRBJ1-5 and V is TRBV12-3 or TRBV12-4; unclear D gene. The V end was cut by 3 bases, the J end by 3 bases, with 9 bases between. This CDR3 contains 14 residues. In DNA form, the CDR3 reads TGTGCCAGCAGTTTTCGAAGGACCAATCAGCCCCAGCATTTT. Encoded protein: CASSFRRTNQPQHF.

This chain joins TRBV30 and TRBJ2-6, with D perhaps assigned TRBD1 or TRBD2 (5 bases each). The CDR3 spans 16 residues. Germline V gives CDR1 GTSNPN, CDR2 SVGIG (reference sequence). V lost 0 bases to trimming and J lost 1 base, with 10 bases between them. This chain's CDR3 is CAWSVGRTSGANVLTF. CDR3 sequence (DNA): TGTGCCTGGAGTGTGGGGCGGACTTCTGGGGCCAACGTCCTGACTTTC.

There are many counts of this clonotype. This chain uses TRBV28 with TRBJ1-1; D call uncertain. The CDR3 totals 12 residues. The germline CDR1 and CDR2 sequences are MDHEN and SYDVKM. Deletions cut 8 bases from V and 8 bases from J, with 15 bases between. CDR3 amino acids: CASRAAFGEAFF. The CDR3 DNA is TGTGCCAGCCGGGCCGCCTTTGGAGAAGCTTTCTTT.

V is TRBV19 and J is TRBJ2-7, with D possibly matching TRBD2 (5 bases). Between the trimmed V and J ends, which lost 5 bases and 5 bases, there was a span of 16 bases. Germline assignment: CDR1 LNHDA and CDR2 SQIVND (reference sequence). The CDR3 totals 14 residues. The CDR3 nucleotides are TGTGCCAGTAGTTACGACATCTACGGGAACGAGCAGTACTTC. Translated, it gives CASSYDIYGNEQYF.

This clonotype was detected many times. The chain combines TRBV12-3 or TRBV12-4 with TRBJ1-2; D may be TRBD1 (5 bases). The germline V and J ends were trimmed by 4 bases and 4 bases, with 19 bases remaining between them. The CDR3 length is 16 residues. CDR3 sequence reads: CASSSPAWGRSYGYTF. In nucleotides, the CDR3 is TGTGCCAGCAGTTCACCCGCGTGGGGCCGGAGCTATGGCTACACCTTC.

The sample holds many counts of this clonotype. The chain uses TRBV15 and TRBJ2-7, with 10 nucleotides matching TRBD1. Trimming removed 2 bases from V and 2 bases from J; junction bases left unmatched: 3. The CDR3 consists of 15 residues. Germline lookup yields CDR1 LNHNV and CDR2 YYDKDF (reference sequence). CDR3 nucleotide sequence: TGTGCCACCAGCAGACCGGGACAGGGGCCCTACGAGCAGTACTTC. It yields the protein CATSRPGQGPYEQYF.

This clonotype was picked up many times. The chain links TRBV20-1 to TRBJ2-7; 9 nucleotides line up with TRBD1. Germline trimming cut 5 bases from V and 2 bases from J; bases unmatched to any gene: 4. Germline lookup yields CDR1 DFQATT and CDR2 SNEGSKA (reference sequence). The CDR3 runs to 13 residues. The CDR3 sequence: CSARTGEPYEQYF. The CDR3 DNA reads as TGCAGTGCTCGGACAGGGGAACCCTACGAGCAGTACTTC.

The chain links TRBV4-1 to TRBJ1-1, with D hard to call. Germline V CDR1 and CDR2: MGHRA, YSYEKL. V was cut by 2 bases and J by 5 bases, with 6 bases left in between. The CDR3 runs 12 residues. The CDR3, as DNA: TGCGCCAGCAGCCAAATGGGGACTGAAGCTTTCTTT. Protein sequence: CASSQMGTEAFF.

The table lists this clonotype with a few counts. The chain carries TRBV19 and TRBJ1-5, with a possible D match to TRBD1 (5 bases). Germline CDR1 LNHDA, CDR2 SQIVND (reference sequence). CDR3 length: 14 residues. The V end lost 6 bases, the J end lost 9 bases, and 18 bases lay between the germline ends. This CDR3 is CASSSGRRGGPQHF. CDR3 nucleotide sequence: TGTGCCAGTAGCTCGGGCCGGCGGGGGGGGCCCCAGCATTTT. The full variable domain, with the rest looked up from reference TRBV19 and TRBJ1-5, is DGGITQSPKYLFRKEGQNVTLSCEQNLNHDAMYWYRQDPGQGLRLIYYSQIVNDFQKGDIAEGYSVSREKKESFPLTVTSAQKNPTAFYLCASSSGRRGGPQHFGDGTRLSIL.

This clonotype was seen a few times. The gene calls are TRBV20-1 and TRBJ1-5; 8 nucleotides align to TRBD1. V lost 3 bases to trimming and J lost 1 base; unmatched junction nucleotides: 5. In germline, CDR1 is DFQATT, CDR2 SNEGSKA (reference sequence). The CDR3 consists of 15 residues. CDR3 sequence reads: CSARSGGASNQPQHF. In nucleotides, the CDR3 is TGCAGTGCTAGGTCAGGGGGCGCGAGCAATCAGCCCCAGCATTTT.

This clonotype was counted at least ten times. The CDR3 is CASGRDSRDAYEQYF. The CDR3 DNA follows: TGTGCTAGTGGTCGTGACTCGCGGGATGCCTACGAGCAGTACTTC. This rearrangement joins TRBV12-5 to TRBJ2-7; TRBD2 might be the D (6 bases). The ends were cut back, 5 bases at V and 2 bases at J, with 16 bases in the middle. The CDR3 runs 15 residues. Germline V gives CDR1 LGHNT, CDR2 FRNRAP.

The table lists this clonotype with many counts. This chain uses TRBV10-3 with TRBJ2-5, with 11 bases matching TRBD1. The V and J ends lost 9 bases and 5 bases, in that order; junction bases with no gene match: 2. The CDR3 loop spans 12 amino acids. Germline V lookup: CDR1 ENHRY, CDR2 SYGVKD. CDR3 region: CAIGQGAETQYF. The DNA for the CDR3 is TGTGCCATAGGACAGGGGGCTGAGACCCAGTACTTC.